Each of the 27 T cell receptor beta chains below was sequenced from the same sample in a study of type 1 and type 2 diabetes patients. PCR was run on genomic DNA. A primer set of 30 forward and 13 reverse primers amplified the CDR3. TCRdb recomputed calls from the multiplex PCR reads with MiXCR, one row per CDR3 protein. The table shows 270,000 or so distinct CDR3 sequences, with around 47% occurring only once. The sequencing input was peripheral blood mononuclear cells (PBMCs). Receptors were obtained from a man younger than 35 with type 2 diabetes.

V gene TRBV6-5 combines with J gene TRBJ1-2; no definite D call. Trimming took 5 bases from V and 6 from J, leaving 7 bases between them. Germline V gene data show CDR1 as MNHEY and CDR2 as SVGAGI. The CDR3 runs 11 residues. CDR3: CASSLRDGYTF. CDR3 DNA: TGTGCCAGCAGTCTCCGGGATGGCTACACCTTC.

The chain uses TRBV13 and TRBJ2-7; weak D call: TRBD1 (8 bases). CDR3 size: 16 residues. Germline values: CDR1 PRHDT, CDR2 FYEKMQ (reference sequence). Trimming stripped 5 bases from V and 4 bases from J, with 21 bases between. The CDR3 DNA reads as TGTGCCAGCAGCCAGGGGGGGCAGGGGGCAGGGTACGAGCAGTACTTC. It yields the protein CASSQGGQGAGYEQYF.

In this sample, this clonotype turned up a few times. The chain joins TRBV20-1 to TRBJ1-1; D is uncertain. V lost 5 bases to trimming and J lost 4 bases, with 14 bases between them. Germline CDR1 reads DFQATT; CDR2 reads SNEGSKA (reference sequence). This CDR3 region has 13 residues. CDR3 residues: CSAESGKATEAFF. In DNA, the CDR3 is TGCAGTGCTGAGAGTGGCAAAGCCACTGAAGCTTTCTTT.

CDR3 in DNA: TGTGCCAGCAGTACGCAGGTTAAGGGCGAGCAGTACTTC. It is translated as CASSTQVKGEQYF. The V gene is TRBV28, the J gene TRBJ2-7; no clear D. Trimming pared 5 bases from V and 6 bases from J, leaving 14 bases between. This CDR3 has 13 residues. From germline, CDR1 is MDHEN and CDR2 SYDVKM.

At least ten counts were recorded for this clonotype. In DNA form, the CDR3 reads TGTGCCAGCAGTGAATCTGGGTCGGCGTACGAGCAGTACTTC. Translating gives CASSESGSAYEQYF. The chain carries TRBV25-1 and TRBJ2-7, with D hard to call. The CDR3 consists of 14 residues. Trimming took 1 base from V and 4 from J, leaving 11 bases between them. The germline CDR1 and CDR2 sequences are MGHDK and SYGVNS.

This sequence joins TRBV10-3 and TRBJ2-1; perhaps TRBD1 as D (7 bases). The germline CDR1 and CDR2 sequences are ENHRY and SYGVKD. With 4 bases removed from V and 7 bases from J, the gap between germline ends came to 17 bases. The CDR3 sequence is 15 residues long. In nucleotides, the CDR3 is TGTGCCATCAGTGGCGGGCAGGGGGGTAGGAATGAGCAGTTCTTC. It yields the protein CAISGGQGGRNEQFF.

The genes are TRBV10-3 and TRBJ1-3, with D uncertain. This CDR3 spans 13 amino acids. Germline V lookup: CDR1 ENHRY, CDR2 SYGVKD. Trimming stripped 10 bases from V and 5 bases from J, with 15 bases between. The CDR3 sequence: CATREDGRNTIYF. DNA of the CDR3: TGTGCCACCCGAGAGGACGGCAGAAACACCATATATTTT.

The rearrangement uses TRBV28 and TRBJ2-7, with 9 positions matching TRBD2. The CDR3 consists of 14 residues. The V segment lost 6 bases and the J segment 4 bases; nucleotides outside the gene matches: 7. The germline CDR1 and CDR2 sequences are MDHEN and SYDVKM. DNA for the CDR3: TGTGCCAGCAGGATCACTAGCGGGTTATACGAGCAGTACTTC. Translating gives CASRITSGLYEQYF. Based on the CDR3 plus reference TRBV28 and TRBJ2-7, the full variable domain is DVKVTQSSRYLVKRTGEKVFLECVQDMDHENMFWYRQDPGLGLRLIYFSYDVKMKEKGDIPEGYSVSREKKERFSLILESASTNQTSMYLCASRITSGLYEQYFGPGTRLTVT.

CDR3 in DNA: TGTGCCAGTAGTATGCTGACAGGGAGAAAATTCGAGAACACTGAAGCTTTCTTT. It yields the protein CASSMLTGRKFENTEAFF. The V gene is TRBV19, the J gene TRBJ1-1, with 7 bases identical to TRBD1. With 3 bases clipped from V and 1 base from J, the junction kept 14 bases outside the gene matches. This CDR3 has 18 amino acids. Germline V CDR1 and CDR2: LNHDA, SQIVND (reference sequence).

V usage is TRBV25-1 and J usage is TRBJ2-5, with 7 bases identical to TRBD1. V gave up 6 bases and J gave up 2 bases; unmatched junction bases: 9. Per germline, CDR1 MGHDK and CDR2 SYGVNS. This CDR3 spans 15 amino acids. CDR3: CASRAQGVPQETQYF. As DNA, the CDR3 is TGTGCCAGCAGGGCTCAGGGGGTACCACAAGAGACCCAGTACTTC.

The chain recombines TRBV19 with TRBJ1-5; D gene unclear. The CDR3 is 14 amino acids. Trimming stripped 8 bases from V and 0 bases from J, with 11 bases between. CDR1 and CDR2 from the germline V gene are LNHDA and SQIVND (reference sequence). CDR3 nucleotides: TGTGCCAGTTCCGTCCCGGGTAGCAATCAGCCCCAGCATTTT. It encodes CASSVPGSNQPQHF. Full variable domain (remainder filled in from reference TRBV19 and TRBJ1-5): DGGITQSPKYLFRKEGQNVTLSCEQNLNHDAMYWYRQDPGQGLRLIYYSQIVNDFQKGDIAEGYSVSREKKESFPLTVTSAQKNPTAFYLCASSVPGSNQPQHFGDGTRLSIL.

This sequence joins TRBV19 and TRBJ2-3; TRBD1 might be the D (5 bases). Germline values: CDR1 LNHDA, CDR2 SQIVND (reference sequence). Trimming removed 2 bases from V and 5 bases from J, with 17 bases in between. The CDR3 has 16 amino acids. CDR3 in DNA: TGTGCCAGTAGTATACCCTCAGGGATTGAAGGAGATACGCAGTATTTT. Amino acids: CASSIPSGIEGDTQYF.

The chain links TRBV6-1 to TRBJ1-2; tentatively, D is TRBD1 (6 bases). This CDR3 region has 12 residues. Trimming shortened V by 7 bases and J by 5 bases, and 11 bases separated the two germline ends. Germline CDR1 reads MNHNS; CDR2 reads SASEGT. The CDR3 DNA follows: TGTGCCAGCAAGGACAGAGTTTATGGCTACACCTTC. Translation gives CASKDRVYGYTF.

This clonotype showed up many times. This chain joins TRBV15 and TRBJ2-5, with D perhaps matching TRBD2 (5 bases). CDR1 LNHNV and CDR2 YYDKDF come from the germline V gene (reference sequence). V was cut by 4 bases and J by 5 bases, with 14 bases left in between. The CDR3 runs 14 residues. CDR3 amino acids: CATSTGPGGETQYF. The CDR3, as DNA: TGTGCCACCAGCACGGGCCCGGGCGGGGAGACCCAGTACTTC.

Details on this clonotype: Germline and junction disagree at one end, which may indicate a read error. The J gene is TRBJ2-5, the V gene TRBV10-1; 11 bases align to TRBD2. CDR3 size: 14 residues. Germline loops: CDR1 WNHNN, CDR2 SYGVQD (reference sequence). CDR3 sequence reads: CASSPTSGIVTQYF. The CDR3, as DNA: TGTGCCAGCTCCCCGACTAGCGGGATCGTGACCCAGTACTTC.

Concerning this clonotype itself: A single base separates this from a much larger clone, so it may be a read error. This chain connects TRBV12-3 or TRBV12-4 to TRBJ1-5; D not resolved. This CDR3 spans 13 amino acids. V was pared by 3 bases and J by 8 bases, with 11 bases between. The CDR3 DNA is TGTGCCAGCAGTTTGGGAGGAAATAAGCCCCAGCATTTT. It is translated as CASSLGGNKPQHF.

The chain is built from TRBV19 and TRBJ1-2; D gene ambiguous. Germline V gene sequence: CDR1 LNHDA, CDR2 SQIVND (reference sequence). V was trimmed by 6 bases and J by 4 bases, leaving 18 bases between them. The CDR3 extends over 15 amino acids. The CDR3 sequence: CASRTRATGSYGYTF. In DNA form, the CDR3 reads TGTGCCAGTAGGACCCGGGCTACGGGATCCTATGGCTACACCTTC.

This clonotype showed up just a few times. The CDR3 DNA sequence: TGTGCCAGCAGTGATAATGTCTGGGTAGAGCAGTACTTC. Amino acids: CASSDNVWVEQYF. This chain uses TRBV2 with TRBJ2-7, with D unclear. CDR1 SNHLY and CDR2 FYNNEI come from the germline V gene. CDR3 length: 13 amino acids. The V gene lost 3 bases and the J gene lost 7 bases, with 13 bases spanning the gap.

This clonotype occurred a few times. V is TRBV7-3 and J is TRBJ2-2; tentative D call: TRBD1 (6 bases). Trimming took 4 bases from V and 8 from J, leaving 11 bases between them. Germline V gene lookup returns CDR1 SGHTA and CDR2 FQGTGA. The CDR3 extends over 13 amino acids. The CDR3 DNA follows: TGTGCCAGCAGCTGGACAGTTGCAGGGGAGCTGTTTTTT. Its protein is CASSWTVAGELFF.

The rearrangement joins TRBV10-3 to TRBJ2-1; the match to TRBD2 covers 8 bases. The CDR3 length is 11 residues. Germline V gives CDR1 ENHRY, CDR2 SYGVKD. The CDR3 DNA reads TGTGCAGTAGCGGGGAACAATGAGCAGTTCTTC. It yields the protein CAVAGNNEQFF.

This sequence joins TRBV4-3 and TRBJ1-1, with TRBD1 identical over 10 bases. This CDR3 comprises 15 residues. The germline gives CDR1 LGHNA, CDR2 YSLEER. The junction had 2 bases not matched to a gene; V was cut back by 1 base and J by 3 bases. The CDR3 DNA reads TGCGCCAGCAGCCAAGCTGGACAGGGGGACACTGAAGCTTTCTTT. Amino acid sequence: CASSQAGQGDTEAFF.

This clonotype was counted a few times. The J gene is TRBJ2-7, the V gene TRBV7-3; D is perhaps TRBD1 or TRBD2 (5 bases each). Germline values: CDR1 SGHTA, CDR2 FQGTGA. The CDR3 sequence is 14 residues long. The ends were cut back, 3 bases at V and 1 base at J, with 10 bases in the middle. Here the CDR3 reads CASSFKWGSYEQYF. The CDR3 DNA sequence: TGTGCCAGCAGCTTCAAGTGGGGGTCCTACGAGCAGTACTTC.

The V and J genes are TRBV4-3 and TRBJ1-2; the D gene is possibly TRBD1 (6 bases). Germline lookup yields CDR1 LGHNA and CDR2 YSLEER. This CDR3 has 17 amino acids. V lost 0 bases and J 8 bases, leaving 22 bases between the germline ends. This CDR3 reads CASSQDIGTLNYEGYTF. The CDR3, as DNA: TGCGCCAGCAGCCAAGATATAGGGACACTAAATTATGAGGGCTACACCTTC.

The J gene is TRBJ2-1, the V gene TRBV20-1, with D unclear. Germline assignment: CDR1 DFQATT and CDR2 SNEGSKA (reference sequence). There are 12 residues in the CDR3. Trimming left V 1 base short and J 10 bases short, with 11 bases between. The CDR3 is CSARAFSYEQFF. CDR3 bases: TGCAGTGCTAGAGCTTTTAGTTACGAGCAGTTCTTC.

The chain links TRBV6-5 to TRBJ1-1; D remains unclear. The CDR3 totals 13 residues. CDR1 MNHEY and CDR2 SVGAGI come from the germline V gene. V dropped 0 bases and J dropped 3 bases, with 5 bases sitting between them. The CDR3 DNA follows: TGTGCCAGCAGTTACTCGACGTACACTGAAGCTTTCTTT. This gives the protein CASSYSTYTEAFF.

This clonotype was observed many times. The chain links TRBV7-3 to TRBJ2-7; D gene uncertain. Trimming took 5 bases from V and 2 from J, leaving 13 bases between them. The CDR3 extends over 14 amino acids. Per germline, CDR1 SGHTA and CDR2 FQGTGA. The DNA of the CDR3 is TGTGCCAGCAGCCCGGGTCCGCCGCCCTACGAGCAGTACTTC. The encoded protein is CASSPGPPPYEQYF.

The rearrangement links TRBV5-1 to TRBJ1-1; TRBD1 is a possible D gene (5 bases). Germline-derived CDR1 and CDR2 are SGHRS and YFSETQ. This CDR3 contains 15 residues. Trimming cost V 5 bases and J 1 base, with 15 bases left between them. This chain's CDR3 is CASSTRVGGNTEAFF. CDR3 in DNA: TGCGCCAGCAGTACGCGGGTGGGGGGGAACACTGAAGCTTTCTTT.